This entry is about one TCR beta chain. Its recognized antigen is unknown. No base-level quality is on record; no much larger clone is a single base apart. This sample was included in a study of blood T cell repertoires in COVID-19 (dated by TCRdb to 2019 to 2021). Background on the whole study: Samples covering the acute and convalescent phases of COVID-19 were provided by collaborators in the United States, Italy and Spain. The samples were drawn from two sources: the first 160 participants of the ongoing ImmuneRACE study, and about 1,300 subjects contributed by 6 global collaborators. The sample metadata nearly always contained a de-identified subject ID, COVID-19 status, age in years and sex. Subjects who had been exposed to COVID-19, were actively infected with it, or had recovered from it provided the deeply sampled blood TCRbeta repertoires that made up the dataset. HLA class I and class II types, where available, came from metadata supplied by the sample provider rather than from assay-based typing. The prospective study material was composed of cDNA or gDNA derived from T cells, B-cell-depleted T cells, or PBMCs. The repertoires were made available in a free public database intended to serve as a resource for research on the immune response to SARS-CoV-2. Results the study describes overall, beyond this receptor: The quantity of clinical and demographic metadata differed by source and by participant and was supplied without curation.

TCRbeta CDR3 regions were amplified from genomic DNA by means of the immunoSEQ Assay, a bias-controlled multiplex PCR. On the authors' methods: Within the assay, amplification of reference gene primers was used to estimate how many nucleated cells each sample contained. To quantify the absolute abundance of each unique TCRbeta CDR3 rearrangement, sequence reads were collapsed and filtered. Productive Simpson clonality was computed per sample as the square root of Simpson's diversity index over productive rearrangements. What TCRdb holds here is the immuneACCESS table cut down to in-frame rearrangements. Part of the clones is not present; checked against another copy, under half of the missing clones reflect an unresolved V gene, and the others are unexplained. V and J calls and clone size follow that table, whereas D and trimming were derived from the DNA. In all, the sample holds around 250,000 clones, and approximately 89% of those were seen once. 2.5% to 3.5% of the sample belongs to the ten largest clones.

Per the germline V gene (reference sequence), MNHNY is the CDR1 and SVGAGI is the CDR2. The CDR3 goes from the cysteine to the phenylalanine over 15 residues. The read is trimmed to its CDR3 DNA, 45 bases read in frame from base 1. The junction carries 21 bases between V and J, which are trimmed by 6 bases and 7 bases respectively. Enrolling through a virtual design, the prospective study's participants ranged in age from roughly 18 to 89 years and lived across 24 United States geographic areas. To assign participants to cohorts, the prospective study relied on clinical history that participants themselves reported in a screening survey and a study questionnaire. A participant counted as exposed if, within 2 weeks of entering the study, that participant had been in contact with someone who had a PCR-confirmed or clinician-diagnosed COVID-19 case. In the prospective study, whole blood, serum and a nasopharyngeal or oropharyngeal swab were collected from each participant by mobile phlebotomists. Over an approximately 2-month period, participants in the prospective study had the option of providing additional blood draws and questionnaires. Before DNA extraction, blood samples from the prospective study were shipped at room temperature or frozen.

The origin of this receptor is a woman between 35 and 50 years old who had been exposed to COVID-19. The rearranged chain carries TRBV6-6 and TRBJ1-2, and perhaps TRBD1 as D gene, on 5 matching bases. The specimen was PBMCs or T cells enriched from blood (not recorded which). CDR3 reads: CASSPGGSLRGGYTF. The bases read TGTGCCAGCAGCCCCGGCGGGAGTCTGAGGGGTGGCTACACCTTC.